This T cell receptor beta chain appears in the sequencing data of a study of blood T cell repertoires in COVID-19. With 3 bases clipped from V and 4 bases from J, the junction kept 5 bases outside the gene matches. The CDR3 has 14 amino acids. Germline lookup yields CDR1 LGHNA and CDR2 YNFKEQ. Generated by immunoSEQ multiplex PCR, the TCRdb table keeps only in-frame clones and is missing some. The table includes some 74,000 clones, 80% detected once. This chain links TRBV4-2 with TRBJ1-2; 7 bases match TRBD1. The sequenced material came from peripheral blood. This sequence was found in a human donor in a cohort sampled during active COVID-19. This CDR3 reads CASSHRGGGYGYTF. CDR3 DNA sequence: TGTGCCAGCAGCCACCGAGGGGGCGGCTATGGCTACACCTTC.